A single count supports the clone carrying this TCR beta chain. As yet, its antigen is unknown. This sample is drawn from a study of PD-1 blockade in classical Hodgkin lymphoma. Findings and limits, study-wide: Nivolumab initiation under 1 year post-ASCT meant exclusion. CD4+ TCR diversity rose significantly by C4D1, and CD8+ TCR diversity did not. Complete responders showed a baseline diversity that resembled the diversity of newly diagnosed patients.

TCRdb's copy holds only in-frame clones and misses some; the assay was immunoSEQ multiplex PCR. The sample consists of more than 10,000 clones, about 80% of them appearing once. The V and J ends lost 4 bases and 6 bases, in that order; junction bases with no gene match: 8. Germline CDR1 and CDR2: LNHNV and YYDKDF (reference sequence). This CDR3 has 16 residues. Every single patient, without exception, relapsed after autologous stem cell transplantation, and brentuximab vedotin exposure varied. This chain connects TRBV15 to TRBJ2-4; 11 bases align to TRBD2. Material: peripheral blood mononuclear cells (PBMCs), obtained at baseline. The receptor comes from a human donor with classical Hodgkin lymphoma. This CDR3 is CATSTGLTSGGNIQYF. The CDR3 bases are TGTGCCACCAGCACAGGCCTAACTAGCGGGGGAAACATTCAGTACTTC.